The present entry profiles one T cell receptor beta chain with its context. Antigen unknown. Using immunoSEQ multiplex PCR, the repertoire was profiled, and TCRdb retains in-frame clones only, with some absent. The data contain 85,000 to 110,000 clones, 81% of them singletons. Germline V gene data show CDR1 as SGHRS and CDR2 as YFSETQ. This CDR3 contains 14 residues. After removal of 7 bases from V and 0 bases from J, the junction contained 3 bases not matched to a gene. This specimen comes from a study of glioma-infiltrating T cells after dendritic cell vaccination. About the research overall: Treatment, given 2003 to 2012, was autologous tumor lysate-pulsed dendritic cell vaccination. Study-wide points: No direct clonality-survival link was found; a diverse polyclonal response may matter.

V usage is TRBV5-1 and J usage is TRBJ2-3; 9 bases map to TRBD1. The receptor comes from a human donor with glioblastoma. Sequences were derived from blood, sampled before dendritic cell vaccination. CDR3 residues: CASAGTGSTDTQYF. CDR3 DNA sequence: TGCGCCAGCGCTGGGACAGGGAGCACAGATACGCAGTATTTT.